This entry lists 3 T cell receptor beta chains sequenced from one sample in a study of blood T cell repertoires in COVID-19 (dated by TCRdb to 2020 to 2021). To prepare the library, the immunoSEQ multiplex PCR assay was applied. Entries here come from immuneACCESS through TCRdb and include only in-frame sequences with V and J called. Some clones fail to appear in such tables; in the studies checked, an unresolved V gene covers under half of the shortfall, and the cause of the remainder is unknown. The sample table contains around 81,000 clones; only one count was recorded for over 75% of them. The ten largest clones add up to roughly 6.6% of the sample. The source material was peripheral blood. The receptors stem from a man aged 65 to 79 with acute or convalescent COVID-19.

V gene TRBV5-4 combines with J gene TRBJ1-6; D uncertain. The CDR3 runs to 13 residues. Germline CDR1 is SGHNT and CDR2 is YYREEE (reference sequence). V was cut by 0 bases and J by 8 bases, with 6 bases left in between. CDR3 residues: CASSLVGDSPLHF. The CDR3, as DNA: TGTGCCAGCAGCTTGGTCGGTGATTCACCCCTCCACTTT.

The chain joins TRBV11-2 to TRBJ2-7, with D perhaps TRBD1 (5 bases). CDR1 is SGHAT, CDR2 FQNNGV, per germline. The CDR3 covers 11 residues. V lost 6 bases to trimming and J lost 7 bases, with 10 bases between them. This CDR3 reads CASRIAGEQYF. Written as DNA, the CDR3 is TGTGCCAGCAGAATAGCAGGGGAGCAGTACTTC.

The V gene is TRBV10-1, the J gene TRBJ2-3, with D possibly matching TRBD2 (7 bases). This CDR3 has 13 residues. The germline CDR1 and CDR2 sequences are WNHNN and SYGVQD (reference sequence). V was clipped by 4 bases and J by 4 bases, with 9 bases between them. CDR3 protein: CASSAGGPDTQYF. In DNA form, the CDR3 reads TGCGCCAGCAGTGCGGGGGGCCCAGATACGCAGTATTTT.